The clone carrying this T cell receptor (beta chain) was detected many times. Its antigen is not known. As to time point: newly diagnosed GD, antithyroid drugs for less than 3 months. The TCR library used RNA extracted from PBMCs. These data are taken from a study of regulatory T cells in long-lasting Graves disease. Overall study results and limits: Accuracy could have been hurt by small sample size.

Arm-PCR of CDR3 regions with iRepertoire HTBI primers generated TCR beta libraries. Each CDR3 protein gets one entry after TCRdb re-called the multiplex PCR reads with MiXCR. The profile shows more than 450,000 distinct CDR3 sequences, approximately 12% of them singletons. Separately, the same data were catalogued under a study of T cells in Graves' hyperthyroidism and ophthalmopathy. According to that study: Researchers defined stable Graves' hyperthyroidism as no ophthalmopathy progression within 18 months. HTBI primers were employed in a first-round RT-PCR of the TCR CDR3.

The receptor's source is a woman aged 30 to 39 with Graves disease. The sequencing used peripheral blood mononuclear cells (PBMCs), collected at new diagnosis, from a patient treated with antithyroid drugs.

DNA of the CDR3: TGCGCCAGCAGCTTGGGAGCAGGGGGCGAGCAGTACTTC. Its translation is CASSLGAGGEQYF. The rearrangement joins TRBV5-1 to TRBJ2-7, with 7 bases lining up with TRBD1. Germline CDR1 SGHRS, CDR2 YFSETQ. The length of the CDR3 is 13 residues. Trimming cost V 0 bases and J 6 bases; bases outside gene matches: 3.